This T cell receptor beta chain is drawn from a study of blood T cell repertoires in COVID-19. CDR1 and CDR2 (germline): MGHRA, YSYEKL. The germline V and J ends were trimmed by 5 bases and 7 bases, with 8 bases remaining between them. This CDR3 region has 11 residues. Clinical histories supplied by participants themselves formed the basis of cohort assignment. Exposed study participants had met a COVID-19 case within 2 weeks before entry. Sequencing was performed with immunoSEQ multiplex PCR; in TCRdb, only in-frame clones are kept and a portion is missing. The sample shows around 160,000 clones, approximately 90% of them seen only once.

The clonotype originates from a woman aged 40 to 49 who had been exposed to COVID-19. The chain couples TRBV4-1 to TRBJ2-5; D remains ambiguous. Sequenced sample: PBMCs or T cells enriched from blood (not recorded which). CDR3 bases: TGCGCCAGCAGCTCTCCCGGGACCCAGTACTTC. Translating it yields CASSSPGTQYF.